This T cell receptor (beta chain) is from a study of metastatic and nonmetastatic thyroid tumors. Germline V gene sequence: CDR1 MNHEY, CDR2 SMNVEV (reference sequence). CDR3 length equals 13 residues. V lost 6 bases and J lost 9, with 15 bases in between. Original data processing: A classifier of distant metastasis in papillary thyroid cancer was built from CDR3 differences (across clinicopathological groups). Using MiXCR, TCRdb re-called clones from the PCR reads. The V and J calls were determined by TCRdb, not by the authors. The repertoire has roughly 34,000 clones, 33% of them found once; the top ten carry more than 15%. Thyroid surgery was performed in patients who had received no treatment beforehand.

The sequence was collected from a female donor with papillary thyroid cancer or a benign thyroid nodule (not recorded which). Some clones in this sample may be carry-over from other donors' samples. Sequenced: tumor tissue. V is TRBV27 and J is TRBJ2-1; D perhaps matches TRBD2 (6 bases). CDR3 region: CASRREGRGEQFF. The DNA for the CDR3 is TGTGCCAGCAGACGGGAAGGGCGGGGTGAGCAGTTCTTC.